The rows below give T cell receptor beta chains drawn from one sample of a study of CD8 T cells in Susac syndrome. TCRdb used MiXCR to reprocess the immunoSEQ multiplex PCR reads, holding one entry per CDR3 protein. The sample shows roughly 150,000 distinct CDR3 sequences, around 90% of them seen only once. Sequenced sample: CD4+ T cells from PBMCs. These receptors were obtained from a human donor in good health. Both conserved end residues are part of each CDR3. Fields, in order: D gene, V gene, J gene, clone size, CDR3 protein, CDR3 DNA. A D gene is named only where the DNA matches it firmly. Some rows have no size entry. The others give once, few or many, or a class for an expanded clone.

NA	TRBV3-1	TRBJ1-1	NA	CASSPVDRIEAFF	TGTGCCAGCAGCCCCGTTGACAGGATTGAAGCTTTCTTT
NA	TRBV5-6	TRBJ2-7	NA	CASSLPVGGFKYEQYF	TGTGCCAGCAGCTTGCCTGTCGGGGGCTTCAAGTACGAGCAGTACTTC
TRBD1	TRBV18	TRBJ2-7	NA	CASSPRTGRHEQYF	TGTGCCAGCTCACCACGGACAGGGAGACACGAGCAGTACTTC
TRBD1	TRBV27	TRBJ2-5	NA	CASSPAGTGQETQYF	TGTGCCAGCTCCCCCGCGGGGACAGGGCAAGAGACCCAGTACTTC
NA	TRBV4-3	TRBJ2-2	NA	CASSRKGNEAGELFF	TGCGCCAGCAGCAGAAAGGGGAATGAGGCCGGGGAGCTGTTTTTT
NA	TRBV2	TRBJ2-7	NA	CASSVASQGYEQYF	TGTGCCAGCAGTGTGGCCTCACAGGGCTACGAGCAGTACTTC
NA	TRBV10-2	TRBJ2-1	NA	CASSAAGHNEQFF	TGCGCCAGCAGTGCGGCGGGACACAATGAGCAGTTCTTC
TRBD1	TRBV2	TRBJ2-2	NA	CASRGQGGTGELFF	TGTGCCAGCAGGGGACAGGGCGGCACCGGGGAGCTGTTTTTT
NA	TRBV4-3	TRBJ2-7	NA	CASSQVADSSYEQYF	TGCGCCAGCAGCCAAGTCGCGGACAGCTCCTACGAGCAGTACTTC
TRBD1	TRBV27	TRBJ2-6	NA	CASSGQGTGANVLTF	TGTGCCAGCAGTGGACAGGGGACGGGGGCCAACGTCCTGACTTTC
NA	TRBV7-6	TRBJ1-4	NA	CASSPRTASGEELFF	TGTGCCAGCAGCCCGCGGACAGCCTCGGGTGAGGAACTGTTTTTT
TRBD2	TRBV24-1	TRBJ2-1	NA	CATSDAGGLYNEQFF	TGTGCCACCAGTGACGCGGGGGGTTTATACAATGAGCAGTTCTTC
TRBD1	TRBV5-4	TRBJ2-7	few	CASSGQGSSYEQYF	TGTGCCAGCAGCGGACAGGGGAGCTCCTACGAGCAGTACTTC
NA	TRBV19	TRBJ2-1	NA	CATTGLHNEQFF	TGTGCCACTACAGGGTTACACAATGAGCAGTTCTTC
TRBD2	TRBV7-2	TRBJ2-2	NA	CASSPGTSGTRTGELFF	TGTGCCAGCAGCCCCGGGACTAGCGGGACACGTACCGGGGAGCTGTTTTTT
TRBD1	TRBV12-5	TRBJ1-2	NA	CASGLQGGLSYGYTF	TGTGCTAGTGGTTTGCAGGGGGGCCTATCGTATGGCTACACCTTC
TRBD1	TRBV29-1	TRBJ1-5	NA	CSAAGTGRAQHF	TGCAGCGCCGCCGGGACAGGCCGGGCCCAGCATTTT
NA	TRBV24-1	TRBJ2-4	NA	CATSDPQGGKNIQYF	TGTGCCACCAGTGATCCCCAGGGGGGCAAAAACATTCAGTACTTC
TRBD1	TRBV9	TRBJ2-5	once	CASSAPLDRVSGTQYF	TGTGCCAGCAGCGCCCCTTTGGACAGGGTTTCAGGGACCCAGTACTTC
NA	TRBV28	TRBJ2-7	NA	CASSPLVSYEQYF	TGTGCCAGCAGTCCACTTGTCTCCTACGAGCAGTACTTC
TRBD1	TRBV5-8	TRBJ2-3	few	CASSFGQGTDTQYF	TGTGCCAGCAGCTTCGGACAGGGCACAGATACGCAGTATTTT
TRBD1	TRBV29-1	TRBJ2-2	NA	CSVSGTVNTGELFF	TGCAGCGTCTCCGGGACAGTGAACACCGGGGAGCTGTTTTTT
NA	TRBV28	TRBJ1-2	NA	CASRLTGIIGYTF	TGTGCCAGCAGATTAACAGGGATTATTGGCTACACCTTC
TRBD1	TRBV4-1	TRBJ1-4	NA	CASSQGRQGGEKLFF	TGCGCCAGCAGCCAAGGGAGGCAGGGGGGTGAAAAACTGTTTTTT
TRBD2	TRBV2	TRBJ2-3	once	CASSREGTDTQYF	TGTGCCAGCAGCAGGGAGGGGACAGATACGCAGTATTTT
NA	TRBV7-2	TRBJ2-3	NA	CASSLDSFTDTQYF	TGTGCCAGCAGCTTGGACAGCTTCACAGATACGCAGTATTTT
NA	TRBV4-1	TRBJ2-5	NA	CASSHTYGVGRETQYF	TGCGCCAGCAGCCACACTTATGGGGTCGGGCGAGAGACCCAGTACTTC
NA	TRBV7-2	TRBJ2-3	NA	CASSPPRREDTQYF	TGTGCCAGCAGCCCGCCCCGACGGGAAGATACGCAGTATTTT
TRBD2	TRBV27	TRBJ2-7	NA	CASSYNNGGYEQYF	TGTGCCAGCAGTTACAATAACGGGGGGTACGAGCAGTACTTC
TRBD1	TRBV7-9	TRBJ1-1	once	CASSPGTGYDTEAFF	TGTGCCAGCAGCCCCGGGACAGGGTATGACACTGAAGCTTTCTTT
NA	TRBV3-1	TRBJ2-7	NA	CASSQWGATGYEQYF	TGTGCCAGCAGCCAATGGGGGGCGACCGGCTACGAGCAGTACTTC
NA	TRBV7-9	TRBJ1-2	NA	CASSSPETRGYTF	TGTGCCAGCAGCTCACCCGAGACCCGAGGCTACACCTTC
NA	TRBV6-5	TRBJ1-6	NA	CASTREGNSPLHF	TGTGCCAGCACCCGCGAGGGAAATTCACCCCTCCACTTT
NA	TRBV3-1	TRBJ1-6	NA	CASSLAISPLHF	TGTGCCAGCAGCCTAGCAATTTCACCCCTCCACTTT
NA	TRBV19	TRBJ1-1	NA	CASEAQSYVENTEAFF	TGTGCCAGTGAGGCGCAATCTTATGTCGAGAACACTGAAGCTTTCTTT
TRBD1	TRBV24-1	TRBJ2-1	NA	CATSEKGANEQFF	TGTGCCACCAGTGAGAAGGGGGCGAATGAGCAGTTCTTC
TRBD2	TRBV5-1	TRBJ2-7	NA	CASSLALAGGSYEQYF	TGCGCCAGCAGCTTGGCCCTAGCGGGAGGGTCCTACGAGCAGTACTTC
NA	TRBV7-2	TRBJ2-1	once	CASSLAYVEQFF	TGTGCCAGCAGCTTGGCGTATGTTGAGCAGTTCTTC
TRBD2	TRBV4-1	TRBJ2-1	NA	CASSRSGGAYNEQFF	TGCGCCAGCAGCCGTAGCGGGGGGGCCTACAATGAGCAGTTCTTC
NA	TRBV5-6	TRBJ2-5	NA	CASSLVIGSQETQYF	TGTGCCAGCAGCTTAGTTATTGGCAGTCAAGAGACCCAGTACTTC
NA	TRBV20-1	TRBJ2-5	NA	CSARAPQYF	TGCAGTGCTAGAGCTCCACAGTACTTC
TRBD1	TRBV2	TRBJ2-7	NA	CASRRQGGYEQYF	TGTGCCAGCAGAAGACAGGGGGGGTACGAGCAGTACTTC
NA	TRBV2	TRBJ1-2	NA	CASIKGRNYGYTF	TGTGCCAGCATCAAAGGCCGAAACTATGGCTACACCTTC
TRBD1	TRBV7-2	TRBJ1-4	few	CASSLGQGGEKLFF	TGCGCCAGCAGCCTCGGACAGGGGGGCGAAAAACTGTTTTTT
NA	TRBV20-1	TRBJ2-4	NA	CSAGQGSLAKNIQYF	TGCAGTGCTGGCCAGGGGAGCCTAGCCAAAAACATTCAGTACTTC